This is a list of T cell receptor beta chains from one sample in a study of blood T cell repertoires in COVID-19. Sequencing was performed with immunoSEQ multiplex PCR; in TCRdb, only in-frame clones are kept and a portion is missing. The sample includes about 140,000 clones, roughly four fifths of them seen just once. The material sequenced was peripheral blood. The receptors come from a woman aged 60-70 years with acute or convalescent COVID-19. The CDR3 runs from the conserved cysteine through the conserved F or W. Fields, in order: D gene, J gene, V gene, CDR3 protein. A D gene is named only where the DNA matches it firmly.

D gene: TRBD1; J gene: TRBJ1-1; V gene: TRBV7-2; CDR3 protein: CASSYGNRGVVAFF
D gene: TRBD1; J gene: TRBJ1-5; V gene: TRBV18; CDR3 protein: CASSPGTGGDQPQHF
D gene: TRBD2; J gene: TRBJ2-7; V gene: TRBV13; CDR3 protein: CASSSLAGSGPEQYF
D gene: NA; J gene: TRBJ1-4; V gene: TRBV7-2; CDR3 protein: CASSPNQGGIEKLFF
D gene: NA; J gene: TRBJ2-3; V gene: TRBV6-5; CDR3 protein: CASRWTGDPGDTQYF
D gene: TRBD1; J gene: TRBJ1-3; V gene: TRBV27; CDR3 protein: CASSPATGHSGNTIYF
D gene: TRBD1; J gene: TRBJ1-1; V gene: TRBV5-1; CDR3 protein: CASSHRTGANTEAFF
D gene: NA; J gene: TRBJ2-1; V gene: TRBV3-1/TRBV3-2; CDR3 protein: CASSLAATLFNEQFF
D gene: NA; J gene: TRBJ1-1; V gene: TRBV6-2/TRBV6-3; CDR3 protein: CASSYSIQDMNTEAFF
D gene: TRBD1; J gene: TRBJ1-1; V gene: TRBV9; CDR3 protein: CASSLEGRGSQNTEAFF
D gene: NA; J gene: TRBJ2-7; V gene: TRBV3-1/TRBV3-2; CDR3 protein: CASSLHRARGSYEQYF
D gene: NA; J gene: TRBJ2-7; V gene: TRBV9; CDR3 protein: CASSVGTGSGEQYF
D gene: TRBD1; J gene: TRBJ2-7; V gene: TRBV11-3; CDR3 protein: CASSRIQGPYEQYF
D gene: NA; J gene: TRBJ2-1; V gene: TRBV10-2; CDR3 protein: CASREREGYEQFF
D gene: TRBD1; J gene: TRBJ1-2; V gene: TRBV9; CDR3 protein: CASSPRQGPYGYTF
D gene: TRBD2; J gene: TRBJ2-1; V gene: TRBV7-2; CDR3 protein: CASSSSSGGYNEQFF
D gene: TRBD1; J gene: TRBJ2-1; V gene: TRBV9; CDR3 protein: CASSVRDRVIEQFF
D gene: NA; J gene: TRBJ1-3; V gene: TRBV6-6; CDR3 protein: CASSASSLYF
D gene: NA; J gene: TRBJ1-1; V gene: TRBV6-5; CDR3 protein: CASRMSGGYTEAFF
D gene: NA; J gene: TRBJ1-2; V gene: TRBV5-5; CDR3 protein: CASSLAPGSYGYTF
D gene: TRBD1; J gene: TRBJ2-7; V gene: TRBV4-1; CDR3 protein: CASSPGIWTGFYEQYF
D gene: NA; J gene: TRBJ2-7; V gene: TRBV27; CDR3 protein: CASSLQGYEQYF
D gene: NA; J gene: TRBJ1-1; V gene: TRBV7-2; CDR3 protein: CASSLSSRGSTEAFF
D gene: TRBD1; J gene: TRBJ1-2; V gene: TRBV5-4; CDR3 protein: CASSRDSSYGYTF
D gene: NA; J gene: TRBJ2-7; V gene: TRBV7-8; CDR3 protein: CASSSKRSGIGEQYF
D gene: NA; J gene: TRBJ2-1; V gene: TRBV2; CDR3 protein: CASTGGIVNNEQFF
D gene: NA; J gene: TRBJ1-2; V gene: TRBV7-2; CDR3 protein: CASSFLAQVNYGYTF
D gene: NA; J gene: TRBJ1-5; V gene: TRBV3-1/TRBV3-2; CDR3 protein: CASSQDGGISNQPQHF
D gene: NA; J gene: TRBJ2-3; V gene: TRBV2; CDR3 protein: CATQGRRDTQYF
D gene: TRBD1; J gene: TRBJ1-1; V gene: TRBV6-5; CDR3 protein: CASKTGVNTEAFF
D gene: TRBD1; J gene: TRBJ2-7; V gene: TRBV7-9; CDR3 protein: CASSYPGQGVYEQYF
D gene: NA; J gene: TRBJ2-7; V gene: TRBV5-4; CDR3 protein: CASSLRSSYEQYF
D gene: NA; J gene: TRBJ2-7; V gene: TRBV24-1; CDR3 protein: CAVQGNDYEQYF
D gene: TRBD1; J gene: TRBJ2-2; V gene: TRBV10-2; CDR3 protein: CASRQGARDTGELFF
D gene: TRBD1; J gene: TRBJ1-6; V gene: TRBV7-3; CDR3 protein: CASSLRPFVQGADNSPLHF